This is a list of T cell receptor beta chains from one sample in a study of cytomegalovirus exposure and HLA in healthy donors. Repertoires were generated with immunoSEQ multiplex PCR, while TCRdb's copy carries only in-frame clones and drops some. This table holds 150,000 to 200,000 clones, 82% found once. What was sequenced was PBMCs. The receptors come from a girl between 5 and 17 years old in good health and CMV-seropositive. Each CDR3 is given with its conserved first and last residue. The order of the fields is V gene, J gene, clone size, CDR3 protein. Clone size is given for some rows only: seen once, a few or many times, or a class if the clone is expanded.

V gene: TRBV30; J gene: TRBJ1-1; clone size: NA; CDR3 protein: CAWSEMTGIGAEAFF
V gene: TRBV30; J gene: TRBJ1-2; clone size: NA; CDR3 protein: CAWSAPDRGLYGYTF
V gene: TRBV15; J gene: TRBJ2-1; clone size: NA; CDR3 protein: CATSRDYQRPYNEQFF
V gene: TRBV28; J gene: TRBJ1-2; clone size: NA; CDR3 protein: CASSRGGGAPSNYGYTF
V gene: TRBV28; J gene: TRBJ2-1; clone size: NA; CDR3 protein: CASSSQKGLAGVCEQFF
V gene: TRBV7-8; J gene: TRBJ2-7; clone size: few; CDR3 protein: CSIKQKTAYEQYF
V gene: TRBV6-5; J gene: TRBJ1-5; clone size: NA; CDR3 protein: CASSYSGLNQPQHF
V gene: TRBV18; J gene: TRBJ1-2; clone size: NA; CDR3 protein: CASSSGQGYGYTF
V gene: TRBV11-3; J gene: TRBJ2-2; clone size: NA; CDR3 protein: CASSLYASGFTGELFF
V gene: TRBV15; J gene: TRBJ1-5; clone size: NA; CDR3 protein: CATSRDWRQGAIEPQHF
V gene: TRBV4-2; J gene: TRBJ1-4; clone size: NA; CDR3 protein: CASSQVNTGRNEKLFF
V gene: TRBV7-9; J gene: TRBJ1-1; clone size: NA; CDR3 protein: CASSLETVEAFF
V gene: TRBV30; J gene: TRBJ2-7; clone size: few; CDR3 protein: CAWSPPHTPEQYF
V gene: TRBV9; J gene: TRBJ2-1; clone size: NA; CDR3 protein: CASSAERGSGPYNEQFF
V gene: TRBV13; J gene: TRBJ1-1; clone size: NA; CDR3 protein: CASWGGTEAFF
V gene: TRBV4-3; J gene: TRBJ2-7; clone size: NA; CDR3 protein: CASSQGLAGGYEQYF
V gene: TRBV29-1; J gene: TRBJ1-1; clone size: few; CDR3 protein: CSFQQGAAVSGTEAFF
V gene: TRBV29-1; J gene: TRBJ2-3; clone size: NA; CDR3 protein: CSVEGTGDTDTQYF
V gene: TRBV27; J gene: TRBJ1-4; clone size: NA; CDR3 protein: CASSPIHRGFNEKLFF
V gene: TRBV2; J gene: TRBJ2-7; clone size: few; CDR3 protein: CASTGSYEQYF
V gene: TRBV18; J gene: TRBJ1-1; clone size: NA; CDR3 protein: CASSPRTGGLSGTEAFF
V gene: TRBV2; J gene: TRBJ2-2; clone size: few; CDR3 protein: CASSEDRDSSDGELFF
V gene: TRBV4-1; J gene: TRBJ2-1; clone size: NA; CDR3 protein: CASSRGLAGDNEQFF
V gene: TRBV18; J gene: TRBJ2-5; clone size: NA; CDR3 protein: CASSPRAGGQETQYF
V gene: TRBV5-1; J gene: TRBJ2-3; clone size: NA; CDR3 protein: CASSRGSVSTDTQYF
V gene: TRBV27; J gene: TRBJ2-7; clone size: NA; CDR3 protein: CASSLPGQGSYEQYF